Reported below is one TCR beta chain. A second PCR, run for about 7 to 11 cycles, used a sample-barcoded 5' primer plus a J-beta primer mix. A template-switch adaptor that had 12 random nucleotides put a tag on each cDNA molecule. TCRdb redid the calling of the 5' RACE reads with MiXCR, one entry per CDR3 protein. The sample holds roughly 900,000 distinct CDR3 sequences, roughly 50% seen once. The data were obtained in a study of blood T cells in healthy people across ages. Sequencing was done on a sample of blood. This TCR came from a man aged 30 to 39 in good health.

CDR3 bases: TGTGCCAGCAGTCTACGGACTATGGGGAGCAATCAGCCCCAGCATTTT. Protein product: CASSLRTMGSNQPQHF. V gene TRBV12-3 or TRBV12-4 combines with J gene TRBJ1-5, with D hard to call. CDR3 length: 16 amino acids. Deletions cut 5 bases from V and 1 base from J, with 15 bases between.